A single sample is the source of the 30 T cell receptor beta chains below, sequenced in a study of CXCR3-negative and CXCR3-positive naive CD8 T cells. Overall study findings and caveats: Naive cells that were CXCR3-positive had more hydrophobic TRB CDR3s (compared with CXCR3-negative naive cells).

In preparing the TRB cDNA libraries, 5' RACE with UMI labels was used. TCRdb reprocessed the 5' RACE reads, keeping one entry per CDR3 protein, no DNA. The table for this sample gives roughly 110,000 distinct CDR3 sequences. No antigen has been identified for these receptors. The sequenced sample was naive CXCR3+ CD8+ T cells from blood. Subset described: CD45RO-CCR7+CD27+CD95- naive CD8+ T cells expressing CXCR3 (TNR3+). The receptors derive from a human donor in good health. Some clones in this sample may be carry-over from other donors' samples.

The chain recombines TRBV2 with TRBJ2-3; TCRdb's assignment of TRBD1 cannot be checked, as there is no DNA. CDR3 length: 15 amino acids. CDR1 SNHLY and CDR2 FYNNEI come from the germline V gene. This CDR3 reads CASRNRVIRTDTQYF.

The chain joins TRBV7-9 to TRBJ2-1; absent DNA, TCRdb's TRBD2 call cannot be checked. The CDR3 loop spans 18 amino acids. From germline, CDR1 is SEHNR and CDR2 FQNEAQ (reference sequence). This chain's CDR3 is CASSSRGGTGSSYNEQFF.

The chain is built from TRBV28 and TRBJ1-1. The germline CDR1 and CDR2 sequences are MDHEN and SYDVKM. The CDR3 contains 14 residues. CDR3 region: CASSTNRGGTEAFF.

This rearrangement joins TRBV15 to TRBJ2-7. The CDR3 sequence is 14 residues long. Looked up from germline, CDR1 is LNHNV and CDR2 is YYDKDF (reference sequence). The CDR3 protein is CATSRDKFTYEQYF.

The chain uses TRBV11-2 and TRBJ1-1. The CDR3 totals 12 residues. Germline V gives CDR1 SGHAT, CDR2 FQNNGV. CDR3 amino acids: CASSFGSFEAFF.

The rearrangement joins TRBV28 to TRBJ2-3; the TCRdb call, TRBD2, lacks DNA for checking. There are 15 residues in the CDR3. Germline CDR1 MDHEN, CDR2 SYDVKM. The chain's CDR3 is CASSLSGRAADTQYF.

The CDR3 here is CASSQDSAGGDPNTGELFF. This chain joins TRBV14 and TRBJ2-2; the D call from TCRdb, TRBD1, cannot be confirmed without DNA. This CDR3 comprises 19 residues. The germline gives CDR1 SGHDN, CDR2 FVKESK.

The chain carries TRBV5-6 and TRBJ2-3; TCRdb's assignment of TRBD2 cannot be checked, as there is no DNA. Germline CDR1 reads SGHDT; CDR2 reads YYEEEE. The CDR3 is made up of 19 amino acids. CDR3 in amino acids: CASSFLIPGTSYFSDTQYF.

The chain has TRBV4-1 and TRBJ2-7. Germline CDR1 reads MGHRA; CDR2 reads YSYEKL. The CDR3 runs to 16 residues. CDR3 sequence reads: CASSQGVGGSTYEQYF.

This rearrangement joins TRBV4-1 to TRBJ2-1; with no DNA, the TCRdb D assignment of TRBD2 cannot be verified. This CDR3 contains 15 residues. Germline V gene data show CDR1 as MGHRA and CDR2 as YSYEKL. The CDR3 spells CASSLGLAEYNEQFF.

The CDR3 spells CASSQGFNEQFF. The chain carries TRBV4-1 and TRBJ2-1. Germline lookup yields CDR1 MGHRA and CDR2 YSYEKL. This CDR3 comprises 12 residues.

The genes are TRBV14 and TRBJ2-5; TCRdb indicates TRBD2, and absent DNA this call remains unverified. There are 15 residues in the CDR3. Germline V gene lookup returns CDR1 SGHDN and CDR2 FVKESK. The CDR3 here is CASSFGLAGQETQYF.

This rearrangement joins TRBV7-9 to TRBJ2-1; the D gene TCRdb calls, TRBD1, cannot be checked with no DNA. The CDR3 is 16 amino acids. Germline assignment: CDR1 SEHNR and CDR2 FQNEAQ (reference sequence). CDR3 region: CASSFSAGGYGNEQFF.

V gene TRBV13 combines with J gene TRBJ2-7; the D call of TRBD1 rests on TCRdb alone, since no DNA is present to check it. Germline CDR1 is PRHDT and CDR2 is FYEKMQ (reference sequence). The CDR3 consists of 16 residues. The CDR3 region is CASSLGRTGFPYEQYF.

V is TRBV4-2 and J is TRBJ2-7; the D call from TCRdb, TRBD1, cannot be confirmed without DNA. CDR1 is LGHNA, CDR2 YNFKEQ, per germline. The CDR3 is 15 residues long. CDR3 loop: CASSQETGGVNEQYF.

The rearrangement uses TRBV27 and TRBJ1-5. Looked up from germline, CDR1 is MNHEY and CDR2 is SMNVEV (reference sequence). The CDR3 contains 13 residues. The CDR3 reads CASSRTRNQPQHF.

This sequence joins TRBV29-1 and TRBJ1-1; TCRdb proposes TRBD1, but this gene call is untestable without DNA. The germline V gene has CDR1 SQVTM and CDR2 ANQGSEA. CDR3 length equals 14 residues. The CDR3 is CSVGTGGGNTEAFF.

The chain links TRBV4-1 to TRBJ1-5; TCRdb picks TRBD1, but there is no DNA to check that call. In germline, CDR1 is MGHRA, CDR2 YSYEKL. The CDR3 is made up of 16 amino acids. The CDR3 here is CASSQDPNRGNQPQHF.

The chain's CDR3 is CASSLETSGRTDTQYF. The V gene is TRBV5-1, the J gene TRBJ2-3; with no DNA, the TCRdb D assignment of TRBD2 cannot be verified. Germline V gene lookup returns CDR1 SGHRS and CDR2 YFSETQ. This CDR3 has 16 amino acids.

The chain carries TRBV12-3 or TRBV12-4 and TRBJ2-7. The CDR3 totals 15 residues. CDR3 residues: CASSPTNGPDYEQYF.

This chain connects TRBV27 to TRBJ2-5; TCRdb proposes TRBD1, but this gene call is untestable without DNA. The CDR3 loop spans 17 amino acids. Germline CDR1 reads MNHEY; CDR2 reads SMNVEV (reference sequence). The CDR3 region is CASTHGDRYIPRETQYF.

The V and J genes are TRBV29-1 and TRBJ2-2. The germline V gene encodes CDR1 SQVTM and CDR2 ANQGSEA. CDR3 length equals 11 residues. CDR3 amino acids: CSARVTGELFF.

The chain recombines TRBV28 with TRBJ2-3; TCRdb names TRBD1, which stays unverified in the absence of DNA. CDR1 is MDHEN, CDR2 SYDVKM, per germline. The CDR3 covers 16 residues. CDR3 residues: CASSLQAGVPTDTQYF.

The V call is TRBV3-1, the J call TRBJ1-6. Looked up from germline, CDR1 is LGHDT and CDR2 is YNNKEL (reference sequence). CDR3 size: 17 residues. The CDR3: CASSQDPSPGANSPLHF.

CDR3: CASSLWTGGSYNEQFF. The chain combines TRBV28 with TRBJ2-1; the TRBD2 assignment by TCRdb is unverifiable without DNA. This CDR3 comprises 16 residues. Germline V CDR1 and CDR2: MDHEN, SYDVKM.

This chain joins TRBV20-1 and TRBJ2-5; TCRdb's assignment of TRBD1 cannot be checked, as there is no DNA. Germline V gene lookup returns CDR1 DFQATT and CDR2 SNEGSKA (reference sequence). The CDR3 contains 14 residues. The CDR3 protein is CSATRDEAFETQYF.

This chain connects TRBV20-1 to TRBJ2-1. The CDR3 spans 15 residues. Germline-derived CDR1 and CDR2 are DFQATT and SNEGSKA (reference sequence). The CDR3 is CSARGEGSSYNEQFF.

This chain connects TRBV2 to TRBJ2-7. This CDR3 is built from 13 residues. Germline-derived CDR1 and CDR2 are SNHLY and FYNNEI. CDR3 protein: CASRFSVSYEQYF.

The chain is built from TRBV28 and TRBJ1-1. Germline values: CDR1 MDHEN, CDR2 SYDVKM. There are 14 residues in the CDR3. CDR3 loop: CASSLAESNTEAFF.

The chain couples TRBV28 to TRBJ1-5. Looked up from germline, CDR1 is MDHEN and CDR2 is SYDVKM. This CDR3 contains 17 residues. CDR3 in amino acids: CARSFPPGPYSNQPQHF.